The clone carrying this TCR beta chain was found once. The sample comes from a study of blood T cells in healthy people across ages. Study in general: Using template switching, researchers captured about one barcoded beta molecule for each two T cells.

Together with a sample-barcoded 5' primer, a J-beta primer mix was included in a second PCR lasting about 7 to 12 cycles. TCRdb fed the 5' RACE reads into MiXCR, producing one record per CDR3 protein. The data show about a million distinct CDR3 sequences, roughly two fifths seen once. PBMCs were isolated at a quantity of at least 7 million per sample. The germline CDR1 and CDR2 sequences are SGHTA and FQGTGA. The CDR3 extends over 14 amino acids. The V end was cut by 2 bases, the J end by 7 bases, with 14 bases between. Material for sequencing was blood. This rearrangement joins TRBV7-3 to TRBJ1-1; D perhaps matches TRBD1 (5 bases). This sequence originates from a man in his late teens or twenties in good health. CDR3 residues: CASSLDPTGGEAFF. DNA for the CDR3: TGTGCCAGCAGCTTAGACCCCACGGGGGGTGAAGCTTTCTTT.